The clone carrying this T cell receptor (beta chain) has more than one count but fewer than ten. This sample is drawn from a study of identical twins. TCRdb called the 5' RACE reads again in MiXCR, with one record for every CDR3 protein. The top ten hold 4.3% of the sample, which has hundreds of thousands of distinct CDR3 sequences, roughly 20% seen once. This sample also belongs to another study, concerning T cells expressing NK-cell markers. That study reports: Among four donors, these clonotypes also ranked first in the CD3+CD56-NKG2C+ fraction.

This TCR came from a woman between 18 and 29 years old in good health. Sequencing was performed on PBMCs.

CDR3 sequence: CSARGPWLGEQYF. The CDR3 region has the DNA TGCAGTGCTAGAGGCCCTTGGTTGGGGGAGCAGTACTTC. The gene calls are TRBV20-1 and TRBJ2-7; D is uncertain. The CDR3 length is 13 residues. The germline V and J ends were trimmed by 1 base and 7 bases, with 14 bases remaining between them. The germline V gene encodes CDR1 DFQATT and CDR2 SNEGSKA (reference sequence).